These 19 T cell receptor beta chains were all obtained from the same sample, sequenced in a study of shared clonotypes between healthy human individuals (dated by TCRdb to 2020 to 2022). Libraries came from the immunoSEQ multiplex PCR assay. TCRdb re-hosts the immuneACCESS table, in-frame sequences only. Its copies lack some clones; in the studies checked, an unresolved V gene accounts for under half of them, and the cause for the rest is not known. The sample table holds roughly 320,000 clones, of which around 87% were seen once. The top ten clonotypes cover 15% to 20% of the sample. Sequencing was done on a sample of memory CD8+ T cells sorted from blood. The cell subset or site tag for this specimen amounts to: CD45RO+ cells pooled with CCR7-negative TemRA cells. The receptors derive from a young man in good health.

The V call is TRBV6-1, the J call TRBJ2-1; D remains ambiguous. Germline V CDR1 and CDR2: MNHNS, SASEGT. CDR3 length: 12 residues. The V end was cut by 0 bases, the J end by 3 bases, with 0 bases between. The CDR3 is CASSEAYNEQFF. In DNA form, the CDR3 reads TGTGCCAGCAGTGAAGCCTACAATGAGCAGTTCTTC.

A note on this clone: Compared with germline, one end of the junction differs, possibly owing to a read error. Other DNA sequences of this sample code for an identical CDR3. The CDR3 loop is CSVGWVSTDTQYF. The CDR3 nucleotides read TGCAGCGTTGGCTGGGTTAGCACGGATACGCAGTATTTT. The chain uses TRBV29-1 and TRBJ2-3, with no clear D. CDR1 and CDR2 from the germline V gene are SQVTM and ANQGSEA. CDR3 length equals 13 residues.

The V call is TRBV30, the J call TRBJ2-7; D ambiguous. This CDR3 has 13 amino acids. Germline V gene sequence: CDR1 GTSNPN, CDR2 SVGIG (reference sequence). V was shortened by 0 bases and J by 2 bases, with 8 bases between the two germline ends. The DNA of the CDR3 is TGTGCCTGGAGTGTACATGGGGCCTACGAGCAGTACTTC. Translated, it gives CAWSVHGAYEQYF.

The rearrangement joins TRBV6-1 to TRBJ1-1, with 8 bases lining up with TRBD1. Trimming at V came to 3 bases and at J to 7 bases, leaving 10 bases not matched to a gene. Germline-derived CDR1 and CDR2 are MNHNS and SASEGT. This CDR3 has 15 residues. CDR3 DNA sequence: TGTGCCAGCAGTGACCTTTGGGACAGGAAAAGTGAAGCTTTCTTT. Protein: CASSDLWDRKSEAFF.

The chain has TRBV2 and TRBJ2-1; TRBD2 aligns across 9 bases. Germline CDR1 SNHLY, CDR2 FYNNEI. The CDR3 has 14 residues. CDR3 sequence: CASKDSGGTNEQFF. DNA of the CDR3: TGTGCGTCCAAGGATAGCGGGGGTACGAATGAGCAGTTCTTC.

The chain carries TRBV2 and TRBJ2-5, with 9 bases fitting TRBD1. Germline V gives CDR1 SNHLY, CDR2 FYNNEI. The CDR3 loop spans 14 amino acids. V lost 5 bases to trimming and J lost 3 bases; unmatched junction nucleotides: 4. The CDR3 nucleotides read TGTGCCAGCAGTTCACAGGGGGCGAAAGAGACCCAGTACTTC. Protein: CASSSQGAKETQYF.

The DNA for the CDR3 is TGTGCCAGCAGCCCACTCGACGGGGACTACGAGCAGTACTTC. This sequence encodes CASSPLDGDYEQYF. The rearrangement uses TRBV5-5 and TRBJ2-7, with a tentative D call TRBD2 (5 bases). Germline V gene sequence: CDR1 SGHKS, CDR2 YYEKEE (reference sequence). Deletions cut 4 bases from V and 3 bases from J, with 14 bases between. This CDR3 is built from 14 residues.

This chain links TRBV30 with TRBJ2-5, with 11 bases matching TRBD2. The germline V gene has CDR1 GTSNPN and CDR2 SVGIG (reference sequence). The CDR3 has 14 residues. V was clipped by 3 bases and J by 3 bases; unmatched bases: 3. CDR3 nucleotide sequence: TGTGCCTGGAGCCCGGGACTAGCGGAAGAGACCCAGTACTTC. It is translated as CAWSPGLAEETQYF.

V usage is TRBV9 and J usage is TRBJ2-7; D is undetermined. V dropped 0 bases and J dropped 0 bases, with 7 bases sitting between them. Germline V gene lookup returns CDR1 SGDLS and CDR2 YYNGEE. This CDR3 contains 14 residues. This CDR3 is CASSVEVGSYEQYF. The CDR3 coding sequence is TGTGCCAGCAGCGTAGAGGTTGGCTCCTACGAGCAGTACTTC. Complete variable domain (other parts from reference TRBV9 and TRBJ2-7): DSGVTQTPKHLITATGQRVTLRCSPRSGDLSVYWYQQSLDQGLQFLIQYYNGEERAKGNILERFSAQQFPDLHSELNLSSLELGDSALYFCASSVEVGSYEQYFGPGTRLTVT.

The rearrangement links TRBV30 to TRBJ1-6; no clear D gene. V was trimmed by 4 bases and J by 2 bases, leaving 15 bases between them. The V gene's germline CDR1 is GTSNPN and CDR2 SVGIG (reference sequence). The CDR3 totals 16 residues. The CDR3 nucleotides are TGTGCCTGGACCCCTTTGGGCAGGACCTATAATTCACCCCTCCACTTT. Translated, it gives CAWTPLGRTYNSPLHF.

DNA of the CDR3: TGTGCCAGCAGTGGGACAGGGGCGACTAATGAAAAACTGTTTTTT. Protein: CASSGTGATNEKLFF. V gene TRBV27 combines with J gene TRBJ1-4; 10 nucleotides agree with TRBD1. CDR1 is MNHEY, CDR2 SMNVEV, per germline (reference sequence). J gave up 2 bases and V 5 bases, and 2 bases lay outside the gene matches. The CDR3 spans 15 residues.

This sequence joins TRBV7-8 and TRBJ2-5; D not resolved. This CDR3 has 12 amino acids. Between the trimmed V and J ends, which lost 0 bases and 3 bases, there was a span of 2 bases. Germline values: CDR1 SGHVS, CDR2 FQNEAQ. This chain's CDR3 is CASSLAEETQYF. CDR3 nucleotide sequence: TGTGCCAGCAGCTTAGCGGAAGAGACCCAGTACTTC.

The rearrangement joins TRBV4-1 to TRBJ2-7, with 11 bases fitting TRBD2. Trimming removed 2 bases from V and 4 bases from J; junction bases left unmatched: 4. CDR1 MGHRA and CDR2 YSYEKL come from the germline V gene. The CDR3 is made up of 15 amino acids. CDR3 residues: CASSQITSGGYEQYF. CDR3 nucleotide sequence: TGCGCCAGCAGCCAAATTACTAGCGGGGGTTACGAGCAGTACTTC.

In nucleotides, the CDR3 is TGTGCCTGGACTTTGGGTACCGGGGAGCTGTTTTTT. Its translation: CAWTLGTGELFF. The V gene is TRBV30, the J gene TRBJ2-2, with D hard to call. V lost 4 bases and J lost 5, with 8 bases in between. The CDR3 spans 12 residues. Per the germline V gene, CDR1 is GTSNPN and CDR2 is SVGIG (reference sequence).

Turning to this clone: The same CDR3 can be traced to other DNA sequences in this sample. CDR3 DNA: TGTGCCAGCAGCTTTGGGGTTGGCACTGAAGCTTTCTTT. It encodes CASSFGVGTEAFF. The V gene is TRBV5-6, the J gene TRBJ1-1; D uncertain. Germline values: CDR1 SGHDT, CDR2 YYEEEE. V was pared by 2 bases and J by 4 bases, with 9 bases between. This CDR3 spans 13 amino acids.

The chain is built from TRBV2 and TRBJ2-3; weak D call: TRBD1 (5 bases). V was pared by 3 bases and J by 5 bases, with 12 bases between. The CDR3 totals 14 residues. The V gene's germline CDR1 is SNHLY and CDR2 FYNNEI. DNA for the CDR3: TGTGCCAGCAGTGACGTTCTCAGGGAAGATACGCAGTATTTT. This sequence encodes CASSDVLREDTQYF.

As regards this clone: The identical CDR3 is also encoded by other nucleotide sequences in the sample. The chain combines TRBV9 with TRBJ2-7; D gene unclear. This CDR3 region has 14 residues. Trimming removed 0 bases at V and 3 bases at J, with 10 bases between. CDR1 and CDR2 from the germline V gene are SGDLS and YYNGEE. DNA for the CDR3: TGTGCCAGCAGCGTAGCACTGGAGAGCTACGAGCAGTACTTC. Translated: CASSVALESYEQYF. Variable domain in full (rest from reference TRBV9 and TRBJ2-7): DSGVTQTPKHLITATGQRVTLRCSPRSGDLSVYWYQQSLDQGLQFLIQYYNGEERAKGNILERFSAQQFPDLHSELNLSSLELGDSALYFCASSVALESYEQYFGPGTRLTVT.

The rearrangement links TRBV6-5 to TRBJ2-5, with D maybe TRBD1 (6 bases). The CDR3 runs 15 residues. Germline values: CDR1 MNHEY, CDR2 SVGAGI. Trimming took 7 bases from V and 3 from J, leaving 18 bases between them. CDR3 nucleotide sequence: TGTGCCAGCAACCCGGTAACAGGGTTGGAAGAGACCCAGTACTTC. Translated, it gives CASNPVTGLEETQYF.

This clone was seen a single time. The same CDR3 is also encoded by other DNA sequences in this sample. This rearrangement joins TRBV2 to TRBJ2-7; D gene uncertain. Trimming removed 0 bases at V and 5 bases at J, with 8 bases between. The CDR3 has 13 amino acids. Germline lookup yields CDR1 SNHLY and CDR2 FYNNEI. The CDR3 region is CASSEAGWDEQYF. CDR3 nucleotide sequence: TGTGCCAGCAGTGAAGCGGGATGGGACGAGCAGTACTTC. Together with reference TRBV2 and TRBJ2-7, the CDR3 gives the full variable domain: EPEVTQTPSHQVTQMGQEVILRCVPISNHLYFYWYRQILGQKVEFLVSFYNNEISEKSEIFDDQFSVERPDGSNFTLKIRSTKLEDSAMYFCASSEAGWDEQYFGPGTRLTVT.